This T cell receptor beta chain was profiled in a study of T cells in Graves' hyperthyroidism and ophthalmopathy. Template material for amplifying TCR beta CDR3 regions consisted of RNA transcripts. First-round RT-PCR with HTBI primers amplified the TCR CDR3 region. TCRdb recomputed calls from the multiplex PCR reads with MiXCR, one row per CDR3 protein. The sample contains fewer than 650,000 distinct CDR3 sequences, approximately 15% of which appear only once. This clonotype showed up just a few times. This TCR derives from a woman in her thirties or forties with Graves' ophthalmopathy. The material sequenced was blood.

The CDR3 loop reads CASSQKVVGPYEQYF. In DNA form, the CDR3 reads TGTGCCAGCAGCCAAAAGGTTGTTGGTCCCTACGAGCAGTACTTC. V and J are TRBV3-1 and TRBJ2-7; D uncertain. This CDR3 contains 15 residues. Germline values: CDR1 LGHDT, CDR2 YNNKEL (reference sequence). Trimming removed 2 bases from V and 2 bases from J, with 13 bases in between.